This is a list of T cell receptor beta chains from one sample in a study of blood T cells in healthy people across ages. TCRdb independently ran MiXCR on the 5' RACE reads; one entry per CDR3 protein. The table lists just over 800,000 distinct CDR3 sequences, about 62% of them singletons. Sequencing input: blood. The receptors shown here come from a man aged 25-45 years in good health. Each CDR3 is given with its conserved first and last residue. The D gene is left open where the match is weak. Some rows mark clone size as missing; the rest say once, few, many or name a class of expanded clone.

J gene | clone size | D gene | V gene | CDR3 DNA | CDR3 protein
TRBJ2-1 | NA | NA | TRBV13 | TGTGCCAGCAGCTTAGGCCTGGGGGGTGAGCAGTTCTTC | CASSLGLGGEQFF
TRBJ2-7 | few | NA | TRBV6-5 | TGTGCCAGCAGTCCCTCGACAGACTACTACGAGCAGTACTTC | CASSPSTDYYEQYF
TRBJ1-6 | NA | TRBD1 | TRBV28 | TGTGCCAGCAGTGCGGGACAGCCGGAATCACCCCTCCACTTT | CASSAGQPESPLHF
TRBJ2-3 | NA | NA | TRBV24-1 | TGTGCCACCAGTGATAGGCCCACAGATACGCAGTATTTT | CATSDRPTDTQYF
TRBJ1-2 | NA | TRBD1 | TRBV6-2/TRBV6-3 | TGTGCCAGCAGTCGGGACAGGGTTCATGGCTACACCTTC | CASSRDRVHGYTF
TRBJ2-2 | NA | NA | TRBV4-2 | TGTGCCAGCAGCCAAGGGTGGGAACTAGGGGTGGCCGGGGAGCTGTTTTTT | CASSQGWELGVAGELFF
TRBJ2-3 | few | NA | TRBV5-5 | TGTGCCAGCAGCTGGCAGCCAGCAGATACGCAGTATTTT | CASSWQPADTQYF
TRBJ2-5 | once | TRBD2 | TRBV24-1 | TGTGCCACCAGTCAGAATAGCGGGGGTGCGCAAGAGACCCAGTACTTC | CATSQNSGGAQETQYF
TRBJ2-3 | NA | TRBD2 | TRBV9 | TGTGCCAGCAGCGGAAACTCGGCGAGTCGGGGGGGCAGGGCAGATACGCAGTATTTT | CASSGNSASRGGRADTQYF
TRBJ2-7 | NA | TRBD1 | TRBV7-8 | TGTGCCAGCAGCTTCTGGACAGGGGGCTCCGGCGAGCAGTACTTC | CASSFWTGGSGEQYF
TRBJ2-7 | few | TRBD1 | TRBV6-5 | TGTGCCAGCAGTTACTCCGGGACAGGGTTCTACGAGCAGTACTTC | CASSYSGTGFYEQYF
TRBJ2-7 | NA | NA | TRBV5-1 | TGCGCCAGCAGCTTGGGCCGGTTTAGTTCTAACTCCTACGAGCAGTACTTC | CASSLGRFSSNSYEQYF
TRBJ2-3 | NA | TRBD2 | TRBV6-6 | TGTGCCAGCACCAACGGGAGAGTAGCGGGGGGCACAGATACGCAGTATTTT | CASTNGRVAGGTDTQYF
TRBJ2-7 | NA | NA | TRBV20-1 | TGCAGTGCTAGAGCCTACGACCAACCCTACGAGCAGTACTTC | CSARAYDQPYEQYF
TRBJ2-3 | NA | NA | TRBV9 | TGTGCCAGCAGCGGAGGGGGAGGGACTATCACAGATACGCAGTATTTT | CASSGGGGTITDTQYF
TRBJ2-3 | NA | NA | TRBV29-1 | TGCAGCGTTGAGGGACGGATATCTAGCACAGATACGCAGTATTTT | CSVEGRISSTDTQYF
TRBJ2-5 | few | NA | TRBV29-1 | TGCAGCGCGGGGTCGAGCGCGCAAGAGACCCAGTACTTC | CSAGSSAQETQYF
TRBJ2-3 | NA | TRBD2 | TRBV4-3 | TGCGCCAGCAGCCCCCGGGCTAGCGGGCTGAGCACAGATACGCAGTATTTT | CASSPRASGLSTDTQYF
TRBJ2-7 | NA | NA | TRBV20-1 | TGCGGTGCCCCCGTAACCGCTACCTACGAGCAGTACTTC | CGAPVTATYEQYF
TRBJ1-4 | few | NA | TRBV4-3 | TGCGCCAGCAGCCAAGGATTCTCGAATGAAAAACTGTTTTTT | CASSQGFSNEKLFF
TRBJ1-1 | NA | NA | TRBV25-1 | TGTGCCAGCAGTGAATATGGGATTGAAGCTTTCTTT | CASSEYGIEAFF
TRBJ2-1 | once | NA | TRBV11-1 | TGTGCCAGCAGCCACAGGGCCCTGTACAATGAGCAGTTCTTC | CASSHRALYNEQFF
TRBJ2-5 | NA | NA | TRBV7-3 | TGTGCCAGCAGCTCGACATCACAAGAGACCCAGTACTTC | CASSSTSQETQYF
TRBJ1-1 | NA | NA | TRBV5-1 | TGCGCCAGCAGCCCGGTAATACGGGGGAACACTGAAGCTTTCTTT | CASSPVIRGNTEAFF
TRBJ2-7 | NA | NA | TRBV28 | TGTGCCAGCCTCGACCCGAGGGCCTACGAGCAGTACTTC | CASLDPRAYEQYF
TRBJ2-7 | NA | NA | TRBV9 | TGTGCCAGCAGCGCTACGGGACGGTTGTCGGGGGAGCAGTACTTC | CASSATGRLSGEQYF
TRBJ2-5 | NA | TRBD1 | TRBV20-1 | TGCAGTGCTTGCCCGGGACAGGGATTGGGGACCCAGTACTTC | CSACPGQGLGTQYF
TRBJ2-7 | NA | NA | TRBV20-1 | TGCAGTGCCACAGACACTCACGAGCAGTACTTC | CSATDTHEQYF
TRBJ2-1 | few | TRBD2 | TRBV11-2 | TGTGCCAGCAGCTTAGGGGGACTAGCTGGTGAGCAGTTCTTC | CASSLGGLAGEQFF
TRBJ2-1 | NA | TRBD2 | TRBV20-1 | TGCAGTGCTACCCGGACTAGCGGGGGGGCGTCCAATGAGCAGTTCTTC | CSATRTSGGASNEQFF
TRBJ2-6 | few | NA | TRBV6-2/TRBV6-3 | TGTGCCAGCCGTGGACCGGCGGCTGGGGCCAACGTCCTGACTTTC | CASRGPAAGANVLTF
TRBJ2-7 | NA | TRBD1 | TRBV2 | TGTGCCAGCTCAGGACAGGGAAAATCCTACGAGCAGTACTTC | CASSGQGKSYEQYF
TRBJ2-5 | NA | TRBD1 | TRBV24-1 | TGTGCCACCAGTGATAACAGGGGTGTGGAGACCCAGTACTTC | CATSDNRGVETQYF
TRBJ1-6 | NA | NA | TRBV4-2 | TGTGCCAGCAGCCAAGCCGCCTTGAATTATAATTCACCCCTCCACTTT | CASSQAALNYNSPLHF
TRBJ2-3 | NA | TRBD2 | TRBV28 | TGTGCCGGCAGTTTATTAGGCCGAGGGACTAGCGGGGTCCGTACGCAGTATTTT | CAGSLLGRGTSGVRTQYF
TRBJ2-1 | NA | NA | TRBV5-6 | TGTGCCAGCCTCTTATGGGGTGCCTACAATGAGCAGTTCTTC | CASLLWGAYNEQFF
TRBJ2-3 | NA | NA | TRBV6-6 | TGTGCCAGCAGTTACATGGGGGCTGGATTTGCAGATACGCAGTATTTT | CASSYMGAGFADTQYF
TRBJ2-3 | many | NA | TRBV4-3 | TGCGCCAGCAGCCAAGATCGGGCGGGGCTGTGGGCAGATACGCAGTATTTT | CASSQDRAGLWADTQYF
TRBJ2-7 | few | TRBD2 | TRBV20-1 | TGCAGTGGCGAGGCGGGGGGCTACGAGCAGTACTTC | CSGEAGGYEQYF
TRBJ2-6 | NA | NA | TRBV5-1 | TGCGCCAGCAGCACAGACACTGGGGCCAACGTCCTGACTTTC | CASSTDTGANVLTF
TRBJ1-1 | NA | NA | TRBV20-1 | TGCAGTGCTAGAAAGTCGGCAGGGTTGGACACTGAAGCTTTCTTT | CSARKSAGLDTEAFF
TRBJ2-7 | NA | TRBD2 | TRBV4-3 | TGCGCCAGCAGCCAAGTGGCTAGCGGGGGTGTATCCTACGAGCAGTACTTC | CASSQVASGGVSYEQYF
TRBJ2-7 | NA | TRBD2 | TRBV7-2 | TGTGCCAGCAGCTTAGTGGGCGGGGGAGTGGTGCGCGAGCAGTACTTC | CASSLVGGGVVREQYF
TRBJ2-1 | NA | TRBD1 | TRBV7-2 | TGTGCCAGCAGAGCCGGGACAGGGGGCGCTGAGCAGTTCTTC | CASRAGTGGAEQFF
TRBJ1-4 | NA | NA | TRBV7-2 | TGTGCCAGCAGCTTAGTAGCCGCAACTAATGAAAAACTGTTTTTT | CASSLVAATNEKLFF
TRBJ1-6 | few | NA | TRBV25-1 | TGTGCCAGCAGAGGACAGAATTCACCCCTCCACTTT | CASRGQNSPLHF
TRBJ2-5 | NA | TRBD1 | TRBV5-1 | TGCGCCAGCAGCGCCATAGGACAGGGCCCCGAAGAGACCCAGTACTTC | CASSAIGQGPEETQYF
TRBJ2-7 | NA | NA | TRBV3-1 | TGTGCCAGCAGCCAAGATACCAGTTACGCCTACGAGCAGTACTTC | CASSQDTSYAYEQYF
TRBJ1-2 | NA | TRBD1 | TRBV12-3/TRBV12-4 | TGTGCCAGCAGCGGGACAGGGGGCAACTATGGCTACACCTTC | CASSGTGGNYGYTF
TRBJ2-7 | NA | NA | TRBV18 | TGTGCCAGCTCACCAGTGGAGGGAGGCGAGCAGTACTTC | CASSPVEGGEQYF
TRBJ1-2 | NA | TRBD1 | TRBV20-1 | TGCAGTGCTACGAAGACAGGGGCTAGCCACCCCCTTAACTATGGCTACACCTTC | CSATKTGASHPLNYGYTF
TRBJ2-7 | NA | NA | TRBV5-1 | TGCGCCAGCAGCTTGGATCCCGGCGAGCAGTACTTC | CASSLDPGEQYF